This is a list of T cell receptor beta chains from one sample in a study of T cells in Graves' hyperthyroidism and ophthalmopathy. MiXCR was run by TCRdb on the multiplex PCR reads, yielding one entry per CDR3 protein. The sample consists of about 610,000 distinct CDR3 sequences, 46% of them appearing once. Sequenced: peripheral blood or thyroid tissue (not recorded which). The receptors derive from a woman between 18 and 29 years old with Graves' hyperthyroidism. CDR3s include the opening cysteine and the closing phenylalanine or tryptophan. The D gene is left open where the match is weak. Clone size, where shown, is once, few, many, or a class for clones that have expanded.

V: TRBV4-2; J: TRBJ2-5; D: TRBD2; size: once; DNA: TGTGCCAGCAGCCCGAAACTAGCGGGAGCGGTTGAGACCCAGTACTTC; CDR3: CASSPKLAGAVETQYF
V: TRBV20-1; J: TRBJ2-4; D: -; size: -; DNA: TGCAGTGCTAGGTTCGGGGGAGCCAAAAACATTCAGTACTTC; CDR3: CSARFGGAKNIQYF
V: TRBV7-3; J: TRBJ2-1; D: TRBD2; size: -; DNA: TGTGCCAGCAGCTACGGACTAGCCAATGAGCAGTTCTTC; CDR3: CASSYGLANEQFF
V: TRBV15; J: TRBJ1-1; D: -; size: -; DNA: TGTGCCACCAGCAGCCCCACAGGGCCTGAAGCTTTCTTT; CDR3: CATSSPTGPEAFF
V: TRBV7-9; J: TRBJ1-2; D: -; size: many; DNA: TGTGCCAGCAGCTTAGCGTACAGTTTCTATGGCTACACCTTC; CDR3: CASSLAYSFYGYTF
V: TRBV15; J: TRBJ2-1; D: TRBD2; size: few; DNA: TGTGCCACCAGCCGTCCCGGAGCTAGCGGGAGGGGATCCTACAATGAGCAGTTCTTC; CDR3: CATSRPGASGRGSYNEQFF
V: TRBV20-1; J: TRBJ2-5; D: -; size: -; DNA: TGCAGTGCCAGCAGTTACAGGGACCAAGAGACCCAGTACTTC; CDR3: CSASSYRDQETQYF
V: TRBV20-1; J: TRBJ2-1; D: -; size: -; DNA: TGCAGTGCTAGCGGGAGTGTCAATGAGCAGTTCTTC; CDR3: CSASGSVNEQFF
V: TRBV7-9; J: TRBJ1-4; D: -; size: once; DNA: TGTGCCAGCAGCTTAGAGGCAGGGTGGGAAAAACTGTTTTTT; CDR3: CASSLEAGWEKLFF
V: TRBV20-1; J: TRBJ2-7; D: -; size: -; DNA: TGCAGTGCTAGTCCCGATCGATACGAGCAGTACTTC; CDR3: CSASPDRYEQYF
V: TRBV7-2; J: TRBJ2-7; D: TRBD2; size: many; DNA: TGTGCCAGCAGCTTCCAAAGCGGGAGCGCGTACGAGCAGTACTTC; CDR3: CASSFQSGSAYEQYF
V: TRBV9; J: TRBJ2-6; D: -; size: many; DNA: TGTGCCAGCAGCGCATTAACGGGAGTTGGGGCCAACGTCCTGACTTTC; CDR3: CASSALTGVGANVLTF
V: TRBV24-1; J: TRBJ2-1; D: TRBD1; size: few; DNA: TGTGCCACCAGTGATTTATCAGGGGGCGATGGGTCCTACAATGAGCAGTTCTTC; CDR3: CATSDLSGGDGSYNEQFF
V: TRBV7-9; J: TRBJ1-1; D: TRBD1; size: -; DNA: TGTGCCAGCAGCTTAGCGGAAGGGACAGGGGCTTTCTTT; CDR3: CASSLAEGTGAFF
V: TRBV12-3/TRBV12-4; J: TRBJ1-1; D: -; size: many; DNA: TGTGCCAGCAGCACCAGGATTGACACTGAAGCTTTCTTT; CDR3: CASSTRIDTEAFF
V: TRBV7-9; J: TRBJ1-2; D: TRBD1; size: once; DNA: TGTGCCAGCAGCCCACCGACAGGGAGTGACTACACCTTC; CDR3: CASSPPTGSDYTF
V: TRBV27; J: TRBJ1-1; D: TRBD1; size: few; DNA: TGTGCCAGCAGTCCCTTGGGGGACAGGGGGGACACTGAAGCTTTCTTT; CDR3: CASSPLGDRGDTEAFF
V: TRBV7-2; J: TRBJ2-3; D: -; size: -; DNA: TGTGCCAGCAGCCCCAGTTACAGCGCAGATACGCAGTATTTT; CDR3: CASSPSYSADTQYF
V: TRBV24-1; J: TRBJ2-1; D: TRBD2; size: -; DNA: TGTGCCACCAGTGATCTGGGACTAGCTAATGAGCAGTTCTTC; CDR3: CATSDLGLANEQFF
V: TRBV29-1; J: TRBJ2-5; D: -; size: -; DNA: TGCAGCGTTGGGGGGACCCAGTACTTC; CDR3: CSVGGTQYF
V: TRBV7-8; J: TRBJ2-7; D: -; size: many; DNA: TGTGCCAGCAGCTTAATCTACGAGCAGTACTTC; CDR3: CASSLIYEQYF
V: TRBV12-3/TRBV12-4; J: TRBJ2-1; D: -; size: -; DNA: TGTGCCAGCAATAGCGGATACAATGAGCAGTTCTTC; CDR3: CASNSGYNEQFF
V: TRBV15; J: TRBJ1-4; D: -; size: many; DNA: TGTGCCACCAGCAGAGATCCTTTGGGGACTAATGAAAAACTGTTTTTT; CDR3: CATSRDPLGTNEKLFF
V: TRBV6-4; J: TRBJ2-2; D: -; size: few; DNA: TGTGCCAGCTCACCTGATCGGACATACACTAACACCGGGGAGCTGTTTTTT; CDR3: CASSPDRTYTNTGELFF
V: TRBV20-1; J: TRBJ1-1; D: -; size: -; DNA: TGCGGTGCTAGAAGGACCGGGTACACTGAAGCTTTCTTT; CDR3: CGARRTGYTEAFF
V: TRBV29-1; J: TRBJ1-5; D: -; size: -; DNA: TGCAGCGCTAGGCAGTGCAATCAGCCCCAGCATTTT; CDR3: CSARQCNQPQHF
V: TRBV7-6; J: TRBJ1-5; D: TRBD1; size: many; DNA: TGTGCCAGCAGCTTAACAGGGGGGCAGCCCCAGCATTTT; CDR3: CASSLTGGQPQHF
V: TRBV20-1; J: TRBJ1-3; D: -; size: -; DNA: TGCAGTGCAGAGGGCGCGGTTAACACCATATATTTT; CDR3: CSAEGAVNTIYF
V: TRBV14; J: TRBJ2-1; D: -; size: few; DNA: TGTGCCAGCAGCCAGGTACGTCAGGGAGAGCAGTTCTTC; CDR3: CASSQVRQGEQFF
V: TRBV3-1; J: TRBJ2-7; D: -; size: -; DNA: TGTGCCAGTAGCTATCGGGGGAGCCACGAGCAGTACTTC; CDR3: CASSYRGSHEQYF
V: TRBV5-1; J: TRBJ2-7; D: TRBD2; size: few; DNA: TGCGCCAGCAGCTCTTCCGGGACTAGCGTTACCGAGCAGTACTTC; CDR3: CASSSSGTSVTEQYF
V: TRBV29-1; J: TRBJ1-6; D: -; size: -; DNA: TGCAGCGCCCGATCCCAGGGAAATAATTCACCCCTCCACTTT; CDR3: CSARSQGNNSPLHF
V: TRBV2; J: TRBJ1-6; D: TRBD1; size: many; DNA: TGTGCCAGCCTGGTTGGGGGGACAGCCATATCACCCCTCCACTTT; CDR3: CASLVGGTAISPLHF
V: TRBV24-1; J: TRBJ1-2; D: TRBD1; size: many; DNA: TGTGCCACCACCGGACAGGGAGGGAAGAACTATGGCTACACCTTC; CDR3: CATTGQGGKNYGYTF
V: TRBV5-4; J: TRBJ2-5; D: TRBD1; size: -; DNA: TGTGCCACCAGCCTGACAGGGCCCCAAGAGACCCAGTACTTC; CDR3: CATSLTGPQETQYF
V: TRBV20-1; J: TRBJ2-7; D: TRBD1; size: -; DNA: TGCAGTGCTAGAGGGGACAGGGAACCCTACGAGCAGTACTTC; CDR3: CSARGDREPYEQYF
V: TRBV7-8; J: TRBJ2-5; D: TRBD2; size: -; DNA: TGTGCCAGCAGCTTAATAAGCGGGGGTGGAGAGACCCAGTACTTC; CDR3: CASSLISGGGETQYF
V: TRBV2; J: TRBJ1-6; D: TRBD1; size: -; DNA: TGTGCCAGCAGTTTCCAGGGGGCGTACTATAATTCACCCCTCCACTTT; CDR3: CASSFQGAYYNSPLHF
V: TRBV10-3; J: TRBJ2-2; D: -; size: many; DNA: TGTGCCATCAGTGAGTCTACTCAGGTCTCCGGGGAGCTGTTTTTT; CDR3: CAISESTQVSGELFF
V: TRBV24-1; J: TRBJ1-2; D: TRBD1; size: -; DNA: TGTGCCACCAGTAATTTAGGGACAGGCTATGGCTACACCTTC; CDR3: CATSNLGTGYGYTF
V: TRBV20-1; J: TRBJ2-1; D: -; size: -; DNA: TGCAGTGCTAGAGTGCGGGATTACAATGAGCAGTTCTTC; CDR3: CSARVRDYNEQFF
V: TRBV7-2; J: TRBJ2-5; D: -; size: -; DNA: TGTGCCAGCAGCTTCGGACGGGTGGGAAAGCCCCAGTACTTC; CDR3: CASSFGRVGKPQYF
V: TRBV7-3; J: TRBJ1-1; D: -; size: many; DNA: TGTGCCAGCAGCTTAAGGTCGGGAACATGGAACACTGAAGCTTTCTTT; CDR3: CASSLRSGTWNTEAFF
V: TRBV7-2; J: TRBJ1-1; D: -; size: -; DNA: TGTGCCAGCGGGCAAGCTACGTTACAGGGCGGGACTGAAGCTTTCTTT; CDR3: CASGQATLQGGTEAFF
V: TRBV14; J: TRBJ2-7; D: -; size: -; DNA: TGTGCCAGCAGCCAAGAAAATCCCTCCTACAATGAGCAGTACTTC; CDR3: CASSQENPSYNEQYF
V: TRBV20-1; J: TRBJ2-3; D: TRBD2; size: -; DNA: TGCAGTGCTAGATCCGGGACTAGGGACGATACGCAGTATTTT; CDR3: CSARSGTRDDTQYF
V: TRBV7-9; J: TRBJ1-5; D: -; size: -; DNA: TGTGCCAGCAGCTTAGTTTTGAATTCAAACACTAATAATCAGCCCCAGCATTTT; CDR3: CASSLVLNSNTNNQPQHF
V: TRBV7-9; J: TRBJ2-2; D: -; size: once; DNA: TGTGCCAGCAGCTTAGTCAACACCGGGAAGCTGTTTTTT; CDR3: CASSLVNTGKLFF
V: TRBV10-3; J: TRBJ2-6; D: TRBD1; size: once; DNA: TGTGCCATCAGCCGGGACAGGCCAATGAACTCTGGGGCCAACGTCCTGACTTTC; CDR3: CAISRDRPMNSGANVLTF
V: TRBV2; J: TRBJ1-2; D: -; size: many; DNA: TGTGCCAGCAGTGAATTGGTTGGGGATCATGCTGGCTACACCTTC; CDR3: CASSELVGDHAGYTF
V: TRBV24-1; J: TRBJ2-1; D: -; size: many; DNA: TGTGCCACCAGTGATGCCGCCGGGACACTCAACAATGAGCAGTTCTTC; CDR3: CATSDAAGTLNNEQFF